This T cell receptor (beta chain) stems from a study of Graves' ophthalmopathy and Graves' hyperthyroidism. The study, taken as a whole, reports: Most expanded clonotypes in thyroid above 0.001 frequency also showed up in blood. The model forecast ophthalmopathy progression, reaching roughly 65% sensitivity and around 72% specificity.

Amplified material comprised TCR beta CDR3 regions derived from RNA transcripts. First-round RT-PCR relied on HTBI primers, and a second-round multiplex PCR came next. TCRdb independently ran MiXCR on the multiplex PCR reads; one entry per CDR3 protein. The sample consists of a few hundred thousand distinct CDR3 sequences, about 21% of them appearing once. This clonotype was counted many times. What it binds is unknown. The J segment lost 2 bases and the V segment lost 2 bases, leaving 2 bases of the junction unmatched. Germline V lookup: CDR1 SGHTA, CDR2 FQGNSA. This CDR3 spans 14 amino acids. Sequencing was performed on peripheral blood. The chain has TRBV7-2 and TRBJ2-5; 7 bases agree with TRBD2. The source of this sequence is a woman between 18 and 30 years old with stable Graves' hyperthyroidism. CDR3: CASSLSGAQETQYF. The CDR3 nucleotides are TGTGCCAGCAGCTTAAGCGGGGCTCAAGAGACCCAGTACTTC.